This T cell receptor (beta chain) stems from a study of cytomegalovirus exposure and HLA in healthy donors. Turning to the study itself: The Caucasian-associated ancestry cluster contained 81% of the roughly 370 genotyped donors.

The PCR had 60 Vbeta and 13 Jbeta primers. Using immunoSEQ multiplex PCR, the repertoire was profiled, and TCRdb retains in-frame clones only, with some absent. This sample has about 170,000 clones, with roughly 67% found just once. J gave up 1 base and V 2 bases, and 11 bases lay outside the gene matches. This CDR3 region has 17 residues. From germline, CDR1 is LGHNA and CDR2 YSLEER. A remark on this clone: The target antigen is unknown.

Study results and caveats: Highly shared sequence variants in one cluster were likely a sequencing artifact. In a later analysis, DRB1 alleles had the most associated TCRs; HLA-C alleles the fewest.

The rearrangement uses TRBV4-3 and TRBJ2-7; 7 nucleotides match TRBD2. The TCR sequence derives from a woman between 18 and 29 years old in good health and CMV-seropositive. The material sequenced was PBMCs. CDR3 sequence (DNA): TGCGCCAGCAGCCAATCCCCGAGCCGGGGGGTTTCCTACGAGCAGTACTTC. Translating gives CASSQSPSRGVSYEQYF.